This T cell receptor (beta chain) was documented in a study of OX40 agonist ivuxolimab in advanced cancers. Using immunoSEQ multiplex PCR, the repertoire was profiled, and TCRdb retains in-frame clones only, with some absent. The sample lists over 65,000 clones, around 83% occurring once. This clonotype was obtained from an adult with an advanced solid tumor such as melanoma, head and neck, liver or kidney cancer. This material consisted of CD4+ or CD8+ T cells sorted from blood, taken in a trial of the OX40 agonist ivuxolimab.

CDR3 loop: CAWSAQGYEQFF. As DNA, the CDR3 is TGTGCCTGGAGTGCCCAGGGTTATGAGCAGTTCTTC. This chain joins TRBV30 and TRBJ2-1, with D perhaps TRBD1 (5 bases). The CDR3 has 12 residues. Germline V lookup: CDR1 GTSNPN, CDR2 SVGIG (reference sequence). Trimming stripped 1 base from V and 8 bases from J, with 9 bases between.